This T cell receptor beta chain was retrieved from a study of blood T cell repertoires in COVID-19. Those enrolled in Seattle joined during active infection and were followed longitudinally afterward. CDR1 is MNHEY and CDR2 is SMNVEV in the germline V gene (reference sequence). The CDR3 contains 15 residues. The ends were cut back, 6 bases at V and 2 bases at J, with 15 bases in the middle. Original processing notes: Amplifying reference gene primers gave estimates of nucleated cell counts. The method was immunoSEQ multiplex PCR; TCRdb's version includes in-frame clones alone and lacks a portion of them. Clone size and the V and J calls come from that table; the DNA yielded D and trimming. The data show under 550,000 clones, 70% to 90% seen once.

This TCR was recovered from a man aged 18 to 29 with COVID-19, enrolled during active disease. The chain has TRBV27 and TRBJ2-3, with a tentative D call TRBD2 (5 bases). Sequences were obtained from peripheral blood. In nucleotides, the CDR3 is TGTGCCAGCAGCCCTCTAGGGAGCGTCACAGATACGCAGTATTTT. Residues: CASSPLGSVTDTQYF.